This TCR beta chain appears in the sequencing data of a study of technical replicates of blood from several donors. Clones were read by immunoSEQ multiplex PCR, and TCRdb kept only the in-frame ones, dropping some. The data contain tens of thousands of clones, 90% to 95% of them seen just once; the ten biggest clones take up 0.27%. Germline CDR1 is SGHNT and CDR2 is YYREEE (reference sequence). This CDR3 has 16 residues. The ends lost 1 base at V and 6 bases at J; junction bases unmatched: 5. The sequenced material came from T cells isolated from PBMCs. The source is a human donor in good health. The chain has TRBV5-4 and TRBJ2-1; TRBD1 agrees at 12 bases. The CDR3 here is CASSLFLGQGANEQFF. CDR3 nucleotide sequence: TGTGCCAGCAGCTTGTTTTTGGGACAGGGGGCCAATGAGCAGTTCTTC.